Listed here are 19 T cell receptor beta chains from one sample, sequenced in a study of T-cell memory formation after mild COVID-19 (dated by TCRdb to the early 2020s). The library relied on 5' RACE. Reads for this sample came from an Illumina NovaSeq 6000. The public reads were reprocessed in TCRdb via fastp at Q25 and MiXCR, keeping in-frame beta chains. CDR3 protein duplicates are merged, each entry listing the most common genes and DNA. A total of fewer than 200,000 distinct CDR3 sequences appear in this sample, 20% to 25% of them only once. The ten largest clones add up to roughly 24% of the sample. The sequencing sample was made of PBMCs or a T cell subset sorted from them (not recorded which). These receptors originate from an adult woman who had mild COVID-19 (a few samples of this study predate the infection). The sample titles of this study are shuffled in the database, so cell type and time point are left out; the donor was told from shared clones.

J is TRBJ2-5 and V is TRBV6-6; 7 positions agree with TRBD1. This CDR3 contains 15 residues. J was trimmed by 2 bases and V by 2 bases; bases with no gene match: 5. Germline values: CDR1 MNHNY, CDR2 SVGAGI (reference sequence). For the CDR3, the DNA is TGTGCCAGCAGTTACAAAGGGACAGATCAAGAGACCCAGTACTTC. Amino acids: CASSYKGTDQETQYF.

The chain couples TRBV7-9 to TRBJ2-4, with TRBD2 as a possible D gene (5 bases). This CDR3 is built from 16 residues. Germline loops: CDR1 SEHNR, CDR2 FQNEAQ (reference sequence). The V end was cut by 5 bases, the J end by 5 bases, with 19 bases between. DNA of the CDR3: TGTGCCAGCAGCCCCGGGATCCCTTCTGGGGAAAACATTCAGTACTTC. Translating it yields CASSPGIPSGENIQYF. Variable domain in full (rest from reference TRBV7-9 and TRBJ2-4): DTGVSQNPRHKITKRGQNVTFRCDPISEHNRLYWYRQTLGQGPEFLTYFQNEAQLEKSRLLSDRFSAERPKGSFSTLEIQRTEQGDSAMYLCASSPGIPSGENIQYFGAGTRLSVL.

This sequence joins TRBV7-6 and TRBJ2-1, with TRBD2 matching 9 bases. The CDR3 covers 16 residues. V lost 2 bases to trimming and J lost 3 bases; unmatched junction nucleotides: 5. Germline values: CDR1 SGHVS, CDR2 FNYEAQ. This CDR3 reads CASSLIAGAHYNEQFF. CDR3 coding DNA: TGTGCCAGCAGCTTAATAGCGGGGGCGCACTACAATGAGCAGTTCTTC. The full variable domain, completed using reference TRBV7-6 and TRBJ2-1, is GAGVSQSPRYKVTKRGQDVALRCDPISGHVSLYWYRQALGQGPEFLTYFNYEAQQDKSGLPNDRFSAERPEGSISTLTIQRTEQRDSAMYRCASSLIAGAHYNEQFFGPGTRLTVL.

The CDR3 DNA is TGTGCCAGCAGCTTCGCGGGAGGGGCAGATACGCAGTATTTT. Translating it yields CASSFAGGADTQYF. J is TRBJ2-3 and V is TRBV11-1; 9 bases align to TRBD2. J gave up 4 bases and V 3 bases, and 2 bases lay outside the gene matches. This CDR3 contains 14 residues. CDR1 and CDR2 (germline): SGHAT, FQDESV (reference sequence).

V gene TRBV11-2 combines with J gene TRBJ2-1; D gene uncertain. CDR1 SGHAT and CDR2 FQNNGV come from the germline V gene. This CDR3 contains 13 residues. Trimming stripped 4 bases from V and 10 bases from J, with 14 bases between. The CDR3 DNA follows: TGTGCCAGCAGCTCAATTTCCGCCCTGGAGCAGTTCTTC. Translating gives CASSSISALEQFF.

V gene TRBV4-3 combines with J gene TRBJ2-1; no definite D call. CDR1 and CDR2 from the germline V gene are LGHNA and YSLEER. The ends were cut back, 0 bases at V and 0 bases at J, with 9 bases in the middle. The CDR3 consists of 16 residues. CDR3 DNA: TGCGCCAGCAGCCAAGATGGGGTTAGCTCCTACAATGAGCAGTTCTTC. This gives the protein CASSQDGVSSYNEQFF.

This chain connects TRBV5-1 to TRBJ2-1; D gene unclear. The V and J ends lost 1 base and 2 bases respectively, with 10 bases between them. This CDR3 is 15 amino acids long. The V gene's germline CDR1 is SGHRS and CDR2 YFSETQ. The CDR3 is CASSLSDAAYNEQFF. The CDR3 DNA sequence: TGCGCCAGCAGCTTGAGCGACGCAGCCTACAATGAGCAGTTCTTC.

As for this clonotype: Compared with germline, one end of the junction differs, possibly owing to a read error. The V gene is TRBV2, the J gene TRBJ1-2; possibly TRBD1 for D (5 bases). Germline CDR1 and CDR2: SNHLY and FYNNEI. The CDR3 is 17 residues long. CDR3 nucleotides: TGTGCCAGCAGCGAAGAGACAGAGACTTTGGAACTATGGGGCTACACCTTC. It encodes CASSEETETLELWGYTF.

This clonotype turned up a few times. The chain uses TRBV11-2 and TRBJ1-1; TRBD1 aligns across 9 bases. This CDR3 contains 16 residues. Germline CDR1 SGHAT, CDR2 FQNNGV. With V trimmed by 4 bases and J by 0 bases, 6 bases remained unmatched. The CDR3: CASSYTGTGMNTEAFF. In DNA form, the CDR3 reads TGTGCCAGCAGCTACACCGGGACAGGGATGAACACTGAAGCTTTCTTT.

Of note for this clonotype: The conserved closing phenylalanine or tryptophan is absent in this CDR3, likely reflecting a read error. This sequence joins TRBV7-9 and TRBJ2-1; 10 nucleotides line up with TRBD1. V was clipped by 1 base and J by 3 bases; unmatched bases: 9. Germline CDR1 is SEHNR and CDR2 is FQNEAQ (reference sequence). The CDR3 sequence is 18 residues long. The CDR3 sequence is CASSLGYGTGEFYNEQFL. For the CDR3, the DNA is TGTGCCAGCAGCTTAGGGTACGGGACAGGGGAATTCTACAATGAGCAGTTCTTA.

This clonotype was recorded a few times. The chain links TRBV7-8 to TRBJ2-5; D gene unclear. This CDR3 is 14 amino acids long. The V end lost 0 bases, the J end lost 10 bases, and 15 bases lay between the germline ends. Looked up from germline, CDR1 is SGHVS and CDR2 is FQNEAQ. In nucleotides, the CDR3 is TGTGCCAGCAGCTTAGCGGTGGGCCACATTTTCCAGTACTTC. Amino acids: CASSLAVGHIFQYF.

This clonotype was seen a handful of times. The chain links TRBV6-1 to TRBJ2-4; no clear D gene. V was cut by 11 bases and J by 9 bases, with 17 bases left in between. CDR1 is MNHNS, CDR2 SASEGT, per germline. The CDR3 is 12 amino acids. CDR3 DNA sequence: TGTGCCTATGGGCCCCGAGGTGGCATTCAGTACTTC. It codes for CAYGPRGGIQYF.

This clonotype showed up just a few times. This chain uses TRBV12-3 or TRBV12-4 with TRBJ2-3, with a weak D call TRBD2 (6 bases). Deletions cut 7 bases from V and 6 bases from J, with 14 bases between. The CDR3 consists of 13 residues. CDR3 in amino acids: CASTLGGLDTQYF. The CDR3 DNA reads TGTGCCAGCACCCTCGGGGGTTTGGATACGCAGTATTTT.

The rearrangement joins TRBV7-8 to TRBJ1-4; TRBD1 aligns across 8 bases. Germline-derived CDR1 and CDR2 are SGHVS and FQNEAQ. This CDR3 comprises 16 residues. J was trimmed by 7 bases and V by 6 bases; bases with no gene match: 13. The CDR3 spells CASREGDRLMAEKLFF. The CDR3 DNA is TGTGCCAGCAGGGAGGGGGACAGGTTGATGGCTGAAAAACTGTTTTTT.

The chain carries TRBV6-5 and TRBJ2-5; D possibly matches TRBD1 or TRBD2 (5 bases each). Germline V gene lookup returns CDR1 MNHEY and CDR2 SVGAGI. This CDR3 comprises 14 residues. V was shortened by 7 bases and J by 2 bases, with 14 bases between the two germline ends. CDR3 sequence reads: CASKKQDLQETQYF. CDR3 in DNA: TGTGCCAGCAAGAAACAGGACTTACAAGAGACCCAGTACTTC.

The chain joins TRBV6-2 or TRBV6-3 to TRBJ1-1, with D unclear. The CDR3 is made up of 14 amino acids. The germline V and J ends were trimmed by 1 base and 2 bases, with 8 bases remaining between them. The V gene's germline CDR1 is MNHEY and CDR2 SVGEGT. The CDR3: CASSYFRRNTEAFF. CDR3 nucleotide sequence: TGTGCCAGCAGTTACTTCAGGCGAAACACTGAAGCTTTCTTT.

The rearrangement joins TRBV6-5 to TRBJ2-6, with unresolved D. CDR3 length equals 16 residues. The germline V gene has CDR1 MNHEY and CDR2 SVGAGI. The V and J ends lost 1 base and 2 bases respectively, with 9 bases between them. The CDR3 sequence: CASSYLTETGANVLTF. The CDR3 bases are TGTGCCAGCAGTTACTTGACCGAAACTGGGGCCAACGTCCTGACTTTC.

The genes are TRBV5-4 and TRBJ1-2; 8 positions agree with TRBD1. From germline, CDR1 is SGHNT and CDR2 YYREEE (reference sequence). This CDR3 is built from 16 residues. The V gene end was trimmed by 2 bases and the J gene end by 8 bases; junction bases not matched to a gene: 14. CDR3 DNA sequence: TGTGCCAGCAGCTTCCTACCTGGACAGGGTTTTGAAGGCTACACCTTC. It yields the protein CASSFLPGQGFEGYTF.

The V call is TRBV7-9, the J call TRBJ1-1, with D possibly matching TRBD1 (5 bases). V gave up 7 bases and J gave up 4 bases, with 19 bases separating them. The CDR3 totals 15 residues. Germline V gene sequence: CDR1 SEHNR, CDR2 FQNEAQ (reference sequence). The CDR3 reads CASTGEGSDLTEAFF. DNA of the CDR3: TGTGCCAGCACGGGGGAGGGGTCAGACCTCACTGAAGCTTTCTTT.